This TCR beta chain was captured in a study of T cell responses to AZD1222 COVID-19 vaccine (dated by TCRdb to the early 2020s). At the level of the whole study: TCR sequencing was performed for roughly 250 trial participants, of whom some 200 were given two doses of AZD1222 and around 25 were given two doses of MenACWY control vaccine. Trial participants were enrolled by age into 18-55, 56-69 and 70-plus year subgroups, with roughly 160, 29 and 62 TCR-sequenced participants respectively. Broader findings and caveats from the paper: No day 14 peak-response samples were available, so repertoires were characterized only after the peak T cell response. Participants were mostly white British, with more females than males. The authors suggested clonal diversity may have been underestimated. The vaccine-associated CD4 TCRs covered the entire spike protein, and the dominant responses fell in regions 160-218 and 743-854. Conclusions about previously exposed vaccinees are limited because only five or six AZD1222 recipients were SARS-CoV-2 seropositive at baseline. The 56-69-year group was small, and its depth increase did not reach significance, likely because of low power. After two AZD1222 doses, spike-specific TCR breadth and depth were significantly higher than at day 0 and than in MenACWY recipients. Reportedly, almost half of the unique spike-specific TCRs recognized epitopes lying outside the regions that are mutated in the B.1.351 and B.1.1.7 variants.

The CDR3 regions of human TCRbeta chains were analyzed by immunosequencing. In the source study's methods: Repertoire TCRs were checked for matches against a reference library of SARS-CoV-2-specific TCRs that had been generated using the MIRA antigen-specificity platform. Breadth was defined as the fraction of unique TCRs that were SARS-CoV-2-associated. Depth was defined as the fraction of total T cells that were SARS-CoV-2-associated. Using the MIRA data, each spike-specific TCR was assigned both to the spike region to which the TCR was reactive and to a CD4 or CD8 class. Log10-transformed breadth and depth values were compared by one-way ANOVA with Sidak's multiple comparisons tests. TCRdb limited this immuneACCESS table to in-frame rearrangements with V and J called. A share of clones is missing; checked studies link under half to unresolved V genes, and the rest is unexplained. V and J calls and clone size are given by that table; D and trimming were obtained from the DNA. In all, the sample holds approximately 150,000 clones, and roughly nine tenths of those were seen once. Less than 1.5% of the sample lies in the top ten.

Compared with germline, V lacks 1 base and J lacks 5 bases; bases without a gene match: 5. According to the germline V gene, CDR1 reads MGHRA and CDR2 reads YSYEKL. Counted from cysteine to phenylalanine, this CDR3 has 15 amino acids. Solely the CDR3 DNA is kept, with 45 bases framed from the first base. To note about this clone: Its antigen is not yet known. No quality values exist for individual bases; no much larger clone is one base distant.

Per the publication, the time point label means: about 28 days (+/-7) after the second vaccine dose. Because spike-specific TCR depth and breadth did not differ between the two schedules, AZD1222 recipients who got a second dose at roughly 4 weeks were pooled with those who got a second dose at roughly 12 weeks. Vaccinee samples were obtained from the UK trials COV001 and COV002, which included a single-blind randomized controlled phase 2/3 trial of AZD1222 (ChAdOx1 nCoV-19) in healthy adults. For TCRbeta chain sequencing, PBMC samples from trial participants were taken at day 0 and at day 28 after the second dose.

Recombination connected TRBV4-1 to TRBJ1-5; 7 middle bases align to TRBD1. The sequences come from peripheral blood, collected 28 days after the second AZD1222 dose. The receptor comes from an adult who received the AZD1222 COVID-19 vaccine. The DNA reads TGCGCCAGCAGCCAAGTAGAACAGGGGTATCAGCCCCAGCATTTT. The resulting protein is CASSQVEQGYQPQHF.